Below are 4 T cell receptor beta chains sequenced from a single sample in a study of blood T cell repertoires in COVID-19. The data were produced by immunoSEQ multiplex PCR, yet TCRdb's version contains in-frame clones alone and is incomplete. The table lists about 190,000 clones, under 80% of them singletons, with about an eighth in the top ten. The sample was peripheral blood. The receptors were sampled from a woman in her forties or fifties with acute or convalescent COVID-19.

The V call is TRBV7-2, the J call TRBJ2-7; 10 nucleotides line up with TRBD2. Germline V lookup: CDR1 SGHTA, CDR2 FQGNSA. After removal of 5 bases from V and 4 bases from J, the junction contained 2 bases not matched to a gene. This CDR3 is built from 13 residues. CDR3 loop: CASSLSGRYEQYF. The CDR3 DNA is TGTGCCAGCAGCCTTAGCGGGAGGTACGAGCAGTACTTC. Together with reference TRBV7-2 and TRBJ2-7, the CDR3 gives the full variable domain: GAGVSQSPSNKVTEKGKDVELRCDPISGHTALYWYRQSLGQGLEFLIYFQGNSAPDKSGLPSDRFSAERTGGSVSTLTIQRTQQEDSAVYLCASSLSGRYEQYFGPGTRLTVT.

J is TRBJ2-7 and V is TRBV9, with 7 bases matching TRBD2. The V segment lost 0 bases and the J segment 3 bases; nucleotides outside the gene matches: 9. The CDR3 covers 16 residues. CDR1 is SGDLS, CDR2 YYNGEE, per germline. The chain's CDR3 is CASSVASSGTYYEQYF. As DNA, the CDR3 is TGTGCCAGCAGCGTAGCTTCCAGCGGGACGTACTACGAGCAGTACTTC.

This chain uses TRBV28 with TRBJ1-2; 8 nucleotides line up with TRBD1. V was clipped by 8 bases and J by 5 bases; unmatched bases: 7. The CDR3 is 13 residues long. Germline V CDR1 and CDR2: MDHEN, SYDVKM. CDR3 sequence reads: CASLRTGPYGYTF. CDR3 coding DNA: TGTGCCAGCCTCCGGACAGGGCCTTATGGCTACACCTTC.

This chain uses TRBV27 with TRBJ1-2; 8 positions match TRBD1. After removal of 2 bases from V and 8 bases from J, the junction contained 16 bases not matched to a gene. The CDR3 extends over 17 amino acids. Germline CDR1 MNHEY, CDR2 SMNVEV (reference sequence). The CDR3 region has the DNA TGTGCCAGCAGTTTACGTTCGATTGGGGCAGGGGGCCGGGGCTACACCTTC. As protein: CASSLRSIGAGGRGYTF.